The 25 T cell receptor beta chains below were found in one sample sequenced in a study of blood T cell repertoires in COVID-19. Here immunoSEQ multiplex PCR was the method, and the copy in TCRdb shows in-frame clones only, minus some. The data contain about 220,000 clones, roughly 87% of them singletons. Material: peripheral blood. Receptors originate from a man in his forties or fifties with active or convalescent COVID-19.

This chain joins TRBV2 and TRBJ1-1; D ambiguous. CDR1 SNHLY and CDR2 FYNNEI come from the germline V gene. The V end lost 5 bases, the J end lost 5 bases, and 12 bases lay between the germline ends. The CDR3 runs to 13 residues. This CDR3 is CASSSEVGTEAFF. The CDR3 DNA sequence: TGTGCCAGCAGTTCTGAGGTCGGGACTGAAGCTTTCTTT.

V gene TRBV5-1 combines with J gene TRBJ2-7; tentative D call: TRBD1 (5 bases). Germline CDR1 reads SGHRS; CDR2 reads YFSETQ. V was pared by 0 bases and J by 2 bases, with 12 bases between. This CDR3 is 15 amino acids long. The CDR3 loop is CASSLDALGPYEQYF. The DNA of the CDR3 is TGCGCCAGCAGCTTGGACGCCTTGGGGCCCTACGAGCAGTACTTC. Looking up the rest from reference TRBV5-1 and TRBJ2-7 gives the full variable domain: KAGVTQTPRYLIKTRGQQVTLSCSPISGHRSVSWYQQTPGQGLQFLFEYFSETQRNKGNFPGRFSGRQFSNSRSEMNVSTLELGDSALYLCASSLDALGPYEQYFGPGTRLTVT.

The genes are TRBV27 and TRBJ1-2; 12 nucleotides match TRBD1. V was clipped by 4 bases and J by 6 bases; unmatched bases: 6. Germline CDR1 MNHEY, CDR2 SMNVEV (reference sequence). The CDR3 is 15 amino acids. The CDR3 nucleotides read TGTGCCAGCAGTTCCGTAGGGACAGGGGGCGATGGCTACACCTTC. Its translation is CASSSVGTGGDGYTF.

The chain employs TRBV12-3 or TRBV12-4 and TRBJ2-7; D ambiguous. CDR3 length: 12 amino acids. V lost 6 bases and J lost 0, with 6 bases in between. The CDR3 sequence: CASSRSSYEQYF. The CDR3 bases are TGTGCCAGCAGCCGGAGCTCCTACGAGCAGTACTTC.

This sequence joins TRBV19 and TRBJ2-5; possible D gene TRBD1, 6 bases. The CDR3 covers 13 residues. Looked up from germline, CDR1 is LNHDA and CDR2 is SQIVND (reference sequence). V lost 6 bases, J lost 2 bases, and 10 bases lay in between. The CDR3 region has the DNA TGTGCCAGTAGCTGGACAGCACAAGAGACCCAGTACTTC. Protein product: CASSWTAQETQYF.

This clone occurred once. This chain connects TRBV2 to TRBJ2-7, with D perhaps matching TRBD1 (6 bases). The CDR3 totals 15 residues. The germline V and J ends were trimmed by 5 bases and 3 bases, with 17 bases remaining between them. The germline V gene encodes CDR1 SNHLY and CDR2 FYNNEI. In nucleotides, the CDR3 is TGTGCCAGCAGTCTCGATCCGGGACAACTCTACGAGCAGTACTTC. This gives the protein CASSLDPGQLYEQYF.

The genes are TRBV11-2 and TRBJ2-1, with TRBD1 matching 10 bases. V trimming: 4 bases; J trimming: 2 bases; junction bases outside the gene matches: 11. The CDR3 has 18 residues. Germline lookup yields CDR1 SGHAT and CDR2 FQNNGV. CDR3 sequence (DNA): TGTGCCAGCAGCTCAGGACAGGGGGGGCAGCGGGCCTACAATGAGCAGTTCTTC. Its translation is CASSSGQGGQRAYNEQFF.

The CDR3 nucleotides are TGTGCCAGCAGGGGGCAAGGTCTTAGCAATCAGCCCCAGCATTTT. Protein sequence: CASRGQGLSNQPQHF. This chain uses TRBV2 with TRBJ1-5; tentative D call: TRBD1 (5 bases). The CDR3 covers 15 residues. The V end lost 6 bases, the J end lost 0 bases, and 12 bases lay between the germline ends. The germline V gene encodes CDR1 SNHLY and CDR2 FYNNEI. Based on the CDR3 plus reference TRBV2 and TRBJ1-5, the full variable domain is EPEVTQTPSHQVTQMGQEVILRCVPISNHLYFYWYRQILGQKVEFLVSFYNNEISEKSEIFDDQFSVERPDGSNFTLKIRSTKLEDSAMYFCASRGQGLSNQPQHFGDGTRLSIL.

CDR3 in DNA: TGTGCCAGCAGCGCACATTGGACTAGCGGGGGTCCCCTTCAGGTAGTCCCCTACAATGAGCAGTTCTTC. It is translated as CASSAHWTSGGPLQVVPYNEQFF. This rearrangement joins TRBV3-1 (or the pseudogene TRBV3-2) to TRBJ2-1; 13 bases are shared with TRBD2. The germline CDR1 and CDR2 sequences are LGHDT and YNNKEL (reference sequence). This CDR3 is built from 23 residues. V dropped 5 bases and J dropped 2; count of bases not matched to a gene: 24.

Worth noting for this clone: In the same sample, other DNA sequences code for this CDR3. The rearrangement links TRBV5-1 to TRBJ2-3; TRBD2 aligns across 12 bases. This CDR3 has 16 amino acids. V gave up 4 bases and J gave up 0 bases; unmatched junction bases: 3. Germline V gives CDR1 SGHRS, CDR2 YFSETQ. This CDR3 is CASSRTSGASTDTQYF. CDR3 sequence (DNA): TGCGCCAGCAGCCGGACTAGCGGGGCTAGCACAGATACGCAGTATTTT.

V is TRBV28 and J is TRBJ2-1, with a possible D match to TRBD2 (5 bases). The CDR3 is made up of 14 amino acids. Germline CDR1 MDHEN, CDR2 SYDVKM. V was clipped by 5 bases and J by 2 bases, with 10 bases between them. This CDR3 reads CASSLSGPYNEQFF. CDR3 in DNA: TGTGCCAGCAGTCTCAGCGGTCCCTACAATGAGCAGTTCTTC.

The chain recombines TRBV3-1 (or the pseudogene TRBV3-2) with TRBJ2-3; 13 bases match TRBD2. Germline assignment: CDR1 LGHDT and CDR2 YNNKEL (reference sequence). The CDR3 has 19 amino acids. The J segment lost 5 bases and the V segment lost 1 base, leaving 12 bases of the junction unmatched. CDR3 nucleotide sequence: TGTGCCAGCAGCCAAGGTGTAATGGCGGGACTAGCGGGAATAGATACGCAGTATTTT. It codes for CASSQGVMAGLAGIDTQYF.

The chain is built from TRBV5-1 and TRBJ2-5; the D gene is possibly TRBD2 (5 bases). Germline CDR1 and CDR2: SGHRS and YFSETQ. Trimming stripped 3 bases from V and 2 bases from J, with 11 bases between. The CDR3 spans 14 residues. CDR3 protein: CASSSPGKQETQYF. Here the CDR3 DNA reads TGCGCCAGCAGCTCCCCCGGGAAGCAAGAGACCCAGTACTTC.

CDR3 DNA: TGTGCCAGCAGCTACCGACAGGGGCGCTCTGGAAACACCATATATTTT. Translating it yields CASSYRQGRSGNTIYF. This chain joins TRBV4-2 and TRBJ1-3, with 8 bases identical to TRBD1. Trimming cost V 5 bases and J 0 bases; bases outside gene matches: 6. Per germline, CDR1 LGHNA and CDR2 YNFKEQ. The CDR3 contains 16 residues.

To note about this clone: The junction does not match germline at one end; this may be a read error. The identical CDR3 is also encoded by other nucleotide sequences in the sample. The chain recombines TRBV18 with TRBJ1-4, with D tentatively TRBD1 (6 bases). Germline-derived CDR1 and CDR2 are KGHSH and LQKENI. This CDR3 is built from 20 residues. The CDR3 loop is CASSRTKTDSLFATNEKLFF. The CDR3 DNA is TGTGCCAGTTCACGAACGAAGACGGACAGCTTGTTTGCAACTAATGAAAAACTGTTTTTT.

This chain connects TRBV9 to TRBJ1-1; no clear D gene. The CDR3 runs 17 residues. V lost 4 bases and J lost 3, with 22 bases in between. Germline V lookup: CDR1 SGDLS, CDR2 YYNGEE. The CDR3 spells CASSKGTRGRGDTEAFF. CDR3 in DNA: TGTGCCAGCAGCAAGGGAACTCGAGGGCGCGGGGACACTGAAGCTTTCTTT.

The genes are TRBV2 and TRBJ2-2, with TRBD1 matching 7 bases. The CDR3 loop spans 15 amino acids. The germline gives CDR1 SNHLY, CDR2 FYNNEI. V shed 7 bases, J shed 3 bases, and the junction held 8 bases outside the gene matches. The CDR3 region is CASIVRGRYTGELFF. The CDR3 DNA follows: TGTGCCAGCATTGTGAGGGGGCGGTACACCGGGGAGCTGTTTTTT.

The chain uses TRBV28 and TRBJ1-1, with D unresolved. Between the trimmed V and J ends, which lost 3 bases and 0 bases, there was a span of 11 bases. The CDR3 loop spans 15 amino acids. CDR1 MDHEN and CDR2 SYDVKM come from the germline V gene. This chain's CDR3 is CASSLTGGLNTEAFF. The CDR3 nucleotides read TGTGCCAGCAGTTTGACTGGAGGGTTGAACACTGAAGCTTTCTTT.

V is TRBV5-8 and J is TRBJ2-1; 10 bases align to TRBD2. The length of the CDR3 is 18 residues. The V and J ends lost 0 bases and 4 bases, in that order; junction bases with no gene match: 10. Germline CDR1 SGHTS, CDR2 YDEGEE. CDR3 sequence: CASSLVAASGSYYNEQFF. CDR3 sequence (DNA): TGTGCCAGCAGCTTGGTTGCGGCTAGCGGGAGTTATTACAATGAGCAGTTCTTC.

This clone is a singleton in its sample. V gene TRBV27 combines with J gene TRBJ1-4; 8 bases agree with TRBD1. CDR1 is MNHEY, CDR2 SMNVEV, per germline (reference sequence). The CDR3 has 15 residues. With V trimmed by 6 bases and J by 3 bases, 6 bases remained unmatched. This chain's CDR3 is CASRDGQGPNEKLFF. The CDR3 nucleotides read TGTGCCAGCAGAGACGGACAGGGCCCTAATGAAAAACTGTTTTTT.

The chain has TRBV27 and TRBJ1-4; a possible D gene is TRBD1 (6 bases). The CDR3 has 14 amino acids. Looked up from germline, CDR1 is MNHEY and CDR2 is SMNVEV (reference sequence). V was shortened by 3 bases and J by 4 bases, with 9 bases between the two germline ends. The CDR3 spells CASSFGRGNEKLFF. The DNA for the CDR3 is TGTGCCAGCAGTTTTGGCAGGGGTAATGAAAAACTGTTTTTT.

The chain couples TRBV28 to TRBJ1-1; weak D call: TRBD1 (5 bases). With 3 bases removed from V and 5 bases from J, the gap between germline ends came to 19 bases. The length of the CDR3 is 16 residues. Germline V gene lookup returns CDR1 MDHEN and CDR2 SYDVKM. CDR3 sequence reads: CASSLGARGGDTEAFF. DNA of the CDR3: TGTGCCAGCAGTTTGGGCGCGAGGGGCGGGGATACTGAAGCTTTCTTT.

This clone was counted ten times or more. CDR3 nucleotide sequence: TGCGCCAGCAGTGGCGGGAGACTAGCGGGAGGGGCTAAGGGCGCAGATACGCAGTATTTT. It codes for CASSGGRLAGGAKGADTQYF. The V and J genes are TRBV10-2 and TRBJ2-3; 14 bases line up with TRBD2. V shed 4 bases and J 4 bases; nucleotides not matched to a gene: 16. Germline V gene data show CDR1 as WSHSY and CDR2 as SAAADI. The CDR3 loop spans 20 amino acids.

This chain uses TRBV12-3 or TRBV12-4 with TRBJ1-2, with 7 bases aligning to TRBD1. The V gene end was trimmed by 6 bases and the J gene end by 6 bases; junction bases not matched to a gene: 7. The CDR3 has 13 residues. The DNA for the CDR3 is TGTGCCAGCAGGGGCCGACAGGGCGATGGCTACACCTTC. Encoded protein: CASRGRQGDGYTF.

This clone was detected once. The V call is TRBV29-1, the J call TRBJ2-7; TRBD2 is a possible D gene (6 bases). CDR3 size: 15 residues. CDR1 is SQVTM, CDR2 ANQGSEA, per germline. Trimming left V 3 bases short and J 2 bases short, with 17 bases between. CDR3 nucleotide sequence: TGCAGCGTTGAGGCCGGGAGTAGCCCACCCTACGAGCAGTACTTC. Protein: CSVEAGSSPPYEQYF.